These T cell receptor beta chains were read from a single sample in a study of cytomegalovirus exposure and HLA in healthy donors. Here immunoSEQ multiplex PCR was the method, and the copy in TCRdb shows in-frame clones only, minus some. The table records 130,000 or so clones, around 76% of them present only once. The specimen sequenced was PBMCs. These receptor sequences come from a male donor in good health and CMV-seronegative. Both conserved end residues are part of each CDR3.

cdr3_aa v_call
CASTASGWSYNEQFF TRBV6-6
CASSLRQGVKNGYTF TRBV5-6
CSVSWTSGSYGTQYF TRBV29-1
CASSVGWQSPPPYEQYF TRBV9
CSALSTTGTEAFF TRBV29-1
CASSSSRRGGGLFF TRBV7-9
CASSPRGGYGQYF TRBV28
CASSQDGQGAGYEQYF TRBV4-2
CASSFISGGSSYEQYF TRBV7-2
CASGQSMNTEAFF TRBV19
CASSLSPGLAGNEQFF TRBV7-2
CASSFQGGSNTGELFF TRBV28
CASSRAGGNYEQYF TRBV6-5
CAGGGQGAYEQYF TRBV7-9